This T cell receptor (beta chain) was observed in a study of blood T cell repertoires in COVID-19. Here immunoSEQ multiplex PCR was the method, and the copy in TCRdb shows in-frame clones only, minus some. Among about 350,000 clones listed, approximately 90% were seen once. The junction had 4 bases not matched to a gene; V was cut back by 6 bases and J by 0 bases. The length of the CDR3 is 15 residues. Germline V gene lookup returns CDR1 ENHRY and CDR2 SYGVKD. The sequenced sample was peripheral blood. This TCR was recovered from a woman aged 18-30 years who had recovered from COVID-19. The chain employs TRBV10-3 and TRBJ2-3; TRBD1 aligns across 9 bases. In DNA, the CDR3 is TGTGCCATCAGCCTACAGGGGGCTAGCACAGATACGCAGTATTTT. Translated, it gives CAISLQGASTDTQYF.